This T cell receptor (beta chain) originates from a study of CD8 T cells in Susac syndrome. This clonotype was counted a single time. Random hexamers served to reverse transcribe about 0.5 to 1 ug RNA. TCRdb analysed the immunoSEQ multiplex PCR reads with MiXCR anew, one entry per CDR3 protein. Here the sample spans around 280,000 distinct CDR3 sequences, about 90% being singletons. Sequenced sample: CD4+ T cells from PBMCs. The receptor comes from a human donor with multiple sclerosis.

The CDR3 bases are TGCGCCAGCAATTACCAAGGACGGCTTAAATACAATGAGCAGTTCTTC. It is translated as CASNYQGRLKYNEQFF. V is TRBV10-2 and J is TRBJ2-1; D not resolved. CDR3 length equals 16 residues. Deletions cut 7 bases from V and 4 bases from J, with 20 bases between. Germline V gene data show CDR1 as WSHSY and CDR2 as SAAADI.